This TCR beta chain was sequenced in a study of T cells in Graves' hyperthyroidism and ophthalmopathy. The wider study: The initial diagnosis was the point when peripheral blood was collected, ahead of any treatment.

Trimming cost V 6 bases and J 5 bases, with 8 bases left between them. The CDR3 extends over 12 amino acids. Germline CDR1 is KGHSH and CDR2 is LQKENI. Researchers took RNA transcripts and amplified the TCR beta CDR3 regions from them. HTBI primers drove first-round RT-PCR of the TCR CDR3. TCRdb recomputed calls from the multiplex PCR reads with MiXCR, one row per CDR3 protein. The sample has about 600,000 distinct CDR3 sequences, 16% seen once; the top ten hold 2.5% to 4%. General observations from the study: Classification by a 13 V-J model distinguished ophthalmopathy from stable hyperthyroidism.

This clonotype occurred many times. Its antigen is undetermined. Ophthalmopathy cases met thresholds of Clinical Activity Score at least 3, NOSPECS grade at least 4 and duration under 3 months. Patients were excluded for uncontrolled infection, other autoimmune disease, pregnancy or lactation. This TCR derives from a woman between 40 and 50 years old with Graves' ophthalmopathy. Sample: blood. The rearrangement joins TRBV18 to TRBJ2-1; D might be TRBD2 (5 bases). DNA for the CDR3: TGTGCCAGCTCCACTAGTGACAATGAGCAGTTCTTC. Encoded protein: CASSTSDNEQFF.